A selection of T cell receptor beta chains follows, all from one sample in a study of T cell responses to AZD1222 COVID-19 vaccine. Measured with immunoSEQ multiplex PCR; TCRdb has only the in-frame clones, and not every one. The data hold some 130,000 clones, with 90% to 95% observed a single time. This material consisted of peripheral blood, taken on day 0 of AZD1222 vaccination. These receptors all come from an adult in good health. Each CDR3 is given with its conserved first and last residue. D genes are given only for firm matches. Size tells how often a clone was seen (once, few, many) or the class of an expanded clone, and some rows leave it out.

V gene	clone size	CDR3 length	J gene	D gene	CDR3 protein	CDR3 DNA
TRBV27	few	15	TRBJ1-6	TRBD1	CASSSYDGRGSPLHF	TGTGCCAGCAGTTCGTATGATGGCAGGGGGTCACCCCTCCACTTT
TRBV9	-	17	TRBJ2-4	-	CASSVLWYLVAKNIQYF	TGTGCCAGCAGCGTATTATGGTATCTCGTAGCCAAAAACATTCAGTACTTC
TRBV4-1	-	19	TRBJ2-3	TRBD2	CASSQLPGTSGGDTDTQYF	TGCGCCAGCAGCCAGCTCCCTGGGACTAGCGGGGGGGACACAGATACGCAGTATTTT
TRBV12-3/TRBV12-4	-	13	TRBJ1-5	-	CASSLAENQPQHF	TGTGCCAGCAGTTTGGCAGAGAATCAGCCCCAGCATTTT
TRBV7-3	-	14	TRBJ1-1	TRBD1	CASSPGQGNTEAFF	TGTGCCAGCAGCCCGGGACAGGGGAACACTGAAGCTTTCTTT
TRBV4-3	once	16	TRBJ2-3	-	CASSQRADSNADTQYF	TGCGCCAGCAGCCAACGGGCTGACTCAAACGCAGATACGCAGTATTTT
TRBV10-3	-	15	TRBJ1-5	-	CAISEGAYSNQPQHF	TGTGCCATCAGTGAAGGGGCATATAGCAATCAGCCCCAGCATTTT
TRBV30	-	14	TRBJ1-5	-	CAWSGGAGDQPQHF	TGTGCCTGGAGTGGAGGGGCGGGGGATCAGCCCCAGCATTTT
TRBV4-1	-	16	TRBJ2-7	-	CASSHGALVPSYEQYF	TGCGCCAGCAGCCATGGAGCCCTTGTCCCCTCCTACGAGCAGTACTTC
TRBV7-2	-	14	TRBJ1-1	-	CASSLGRQNTEAFF	TGTGCCAGCAGCTTAGGTAGGCAGAACACTGAAGCTTTCTTT
TRBV19	-	20	TRBJ1-5	-	CASRSTWGVGRFGSNQPQHF	TGTGCCAGTAGATCGACCTGGGGGGTCGGGCGTTTCGGCAGCAATCAGCCCCAGCATTTT
TRBV15	-	14	TRBJ1-5	-	CATSREAGNQPQHF	TGTGCCACCAGCAGAGAGGCAGGCAATCAGCCCCAGCATTTT
TRBV4-2	-	15	TRBJ1-2	-	CASSQITGVVYGYTF	TGTGCCAGCAGCCAGATTACCGGGGTAGTCTATGGCTACACCTTC
TRBV5-1	-	16	TRBJ2-5	-	CASSLGIAALQETQYF	TGCGCCAGCAGCTTAGGGATAGCGGCACTCCAAGAGACCCAGTACTTC
TRBV29-1	few	11	TRBJ2-7	-	CSVELSYEQYF	TGCAGCGTTGAGTTGAGCTACGAGCAGTACTTC
TRBV5-4	once	14	TRBJ2-5	-	CASSLVGTQETQYF	TGTGCCAGCAGCTTGGTGGGCACCCAAGAGACCCAGTACTTC